This is a list of T cell receptor beta chains from one sample in a study of blood T cell repertoires in COVID-19. Libraries were prepared by immunoSEQ multiplex PCR; TCRdb keeps only in-frame clonotypes and omits some of them. The sample holds about 100,000 clones, 80% to 90% seen once. Sequencing was done on a sample of peripheral blood. The source of these receptors is an elderly man with active or convalescent COVID-19. Both conserved end residues are part of each CDR3. The order of the fields is CDR3 length, clone size, V gene, D gene, J gene, CDR3 DNA, CDR3 protein. D genes are given only for firm matches. Clone size is not always given. Where it is, it says once, few, many or a class for expanded clones.

>13|few|TRBV4-2|NA|TRBJ2-1
TGTGCCAGCAGCCAAGTCCTGGGCGACGGGCAGTTCTTC
CASSQVLGDGQFF
>15|NA|TRBV19|TRBD1|TRBJ2-5
TGTGCCAGTAGTCTCGGGACAGGAAGTCGAGAGACCCAGTACTTC
CASSLGTGSRETQYF
>13|NA|TRBV30|TRBD2|TRBJ2-7
TGTGCCTGGAGTGTAGGTTCGGGAGGCGAGCAGTACTTC
CAWSVGSGGEQYF
>12|few|TRBV6-5|TRBD1|TRBJ2-7
TGTGCCAGCAGTACAGGGGGCTACGAGCAGTACTTC
CASSTGGYEQYF
>14|NA|TRBV28|TRBD2|TRBJ2-7
TGTGCCAGCACGACGGGACTAGGCTCCTACGAGCAGTACTTC
CASTTGLGSYEQYF
>13|NA|TRBV6-2/TRBV6-3|NA|TRBJ1-1
TGTGCCAGCAGTTCCAGGGCGAACACTGAAGCTTTCTTT
CASSSRANTEAFF
>20|NA|TRBV19|NA|TRBJ1-3
TGTGCCAGTAGTATGACGGTGGAAGGGAGATTTTTTGTTCCTGGAAACACCATATATTTT
CASSMTVEGRFFVPGNTIYF
>15|once|TRBV7-9|NA|TRBJ2-6
TGTGCCAGCAGCTTCGGGGGCTCTGGGGCCAACGTCCTGACTTTC
CASSFGGSGANVLTF
>13|few|TRBV20-1|NA|TRBJ2-7
TGCAGTGCTAGTGTAGCACCCTCCTACGAGCAGTACTTC
CSASVAPSYEQYF
>16|NA|TRBV11-1|TRBD2|TRBJ2-7
TGTGCCAGCAGCTTAGGTCTAGCGGACCTATCCTACGAGCAGTACTTC
CASSLGLADLSYEQYF
>16|NA|TRBV9|TRBD2|TRBJ2-2
TGTGCCAGCAGCGTAAGAGCGGGAGGGGGCACCGGGGAGCTGTTTTTT
CASSVRAGGGTGELFF
>15|NA|TRBV3-1/TRBV3-2|NA|TRBJ1-4
TGTGCCAGCAGCCACAGGGGTGGTTTTAATGAAAAACTGTTTTTT
CASSHRGGFNEKLFF